Shown below are 26 T cell receptor beta chains from a single sample sequenced in a study of monozygotic twins with inflammatory bowel disease. TCRdb re-called the 5' RACE reads; one entry per CDR3 protein, DNA not given. In total, the table holds about 160,000 distinct CDR3 sequences. What was sequenced was blood. Receptor source: a human donor with ulcerative colitis or Crohn's disease, or a healthy co-twin of an affected twin (not recorded which).

This chain links TRBV19 with TRBJ1-2. This CDR3 comprises 15 residues. The germline gives CDR1 LNHDA, CDR2 SQIVND (reference sequence). This chain's CDR3 is CASSIKWTTFKGYTF.

This chain uses TRBV5-4 with TRBJ1-4. The CDR3 has 14 amino acids. Germline loops: CDR1 SGHNT, CDR2 YYREEE (reference sequence). CDR3 amino acids: CASSLDRESEKLFF.

The chain uses TRBV20-1 and TRBJ2-4; lacking DNA, the TRBD2 call made by TCRdb goes unchecked. This CDR3 spans 14 amino acids. Germline CDR1 and CDR2: DFQATT and SNEGSKA (reference sequence). CDR3 in amino acids: CSASAGRGKNIQYF.

The V call is TRBV27, the J call TRBJ2-7; TCRdb picks TRBD2, but there is no DNA to check that call. Germline V CDR1 and CDR2: MNHEY, SMNVEV (reference sequence). CDR3 length: 14 amino acids. The chain's CDR3 is CASSPGLLYYEQYF.

The rearrangement links TRBV20-1 to TRBJ2-7; TCRdb outputs TRBD2, but without DNA this stays unchecked. CDR1 is DFQATT and CDR2 is SNEGSKA in the germline V gene (reference sequence). The CDR3 covers 14 residues. The CDR3 loop is CSARLAGSSYEQYF.

The chain uses TRBV5-1 and TRBJ1-1. CDR3 length: 15 residues. Germline assignment: CDR1 SGHRS and CDR2 YFSETQ. CDR3 sequence: CASSLALGLNTEAFF. Combining the CDR3 with reference TRBV5-1 and TRBJ1-1 gives the whole variable domain KAGVTQTPRYLIKTRGQQVTLSCSPISGHRSVSWYQQTPGQGLQFLFEYFSETQRNKGNFPGRFSGRQFSNSRSEMNVSTLELGDSALYLCASSLALGLNTEAFFGQGTRLTVV.

The chain couples TRBV4-2 to TRBJ1-4; TCRdb lists TRBD1, though no DNA is available to test this call. The CDR3 spans 17 residues. CDR1 and CDR2 (germline): LGHNA, YNFKEQ. The CDR3 sequence is CASSQAGTGDKNEKLFF.

The rearrangement joins TRBV20-1 to TRBJ1-6. Germline CDR1 DFQATT, CDR2 SNEGSKA (reference sequence). The CDR3 covers 16 residues. This chain's CDR3 is CSARDVRTSSDSPLHF.

The chain recombines TRBV7-9 with TRBJ1-2; no DNA is available, so the TRBD1 call from TCRdb remains unchecked. Germline values: CDR1 SEHNR, CDR2 FQNEAQ (reference sequence). The CDR3 is 13 residues long. The CDR3 sequence is CASSLGGFYGYTF.

The chain is built from TRBV7-3 and TRBJ2-5. The germline V gene has CDR1 SGHTA and CDR2 FQGTGA. The CDR3 extends over 13 amino acids. Here the CDR3 reads CASSEGPKETQYF.

The gene calls are TRBV9 and TRBJ2-1; TCRdb calls TRBD1, which cannot be checked without DNA. The CDR3 sequence is 14 residues long. The germline V gene has CDR1 SGDLS and CDR2 YYNGEE. The CDR3 protein is CASSGTGQFDEQFF.

The V and J genes are TRBV28 and TRBJ2-7; the D gene TCRdb calls, TRBD1, cannot be checked with no DNA. Germline V gene data show CDR1 as MDHEN and CDR2 as SYDVKM. The CDR3 is 16 amino acids. This CDR3 reads CASSLGGAIVSYEQYF.

This chain links TRBV2 with TRBJ1-1; TCRdb outputs TRBD1, but without DNA this stays unchecked. The CDR3 length is 12 residues. Germline CDR1 is SNHLY and CDR2 is FYNNEI. The CDR3 is CASRTGNTEAFF.

The CDR3 sequence is CASSLLTGNGYTF. The chain has TRBV5-1 and TRBJ1-2; TCRdb's D call, TRBD1, is unchecked because there is no DNA. Germline V lookup: CDR1 SGHRS, CDR2 YFSETQ. This CDR3 comprises 13 residues.

This chain joins TRBV11-1 and TRBJ2-7; TCRdb gives TRBD2 as the D gene, but with no DNA this cannot be confirmed. Germline V lookup: CDR1 SGHAT, CDR2 FQDESV (reference sequence). The CDR3 length is 14 residues. The CDR3 is CASSPQAGSYEQYF.

CDR3 sequence: CSASGGLNEKLFF. The chain uses TRBV20-1 and TRBJ1-4; checking the TCRdb D call of TRBD1 is not possible without DNA. There are 13 residues in the CDR3. The germline gives CDR1 DFQATT, CDR2 SNEGSKA (reference sequence).

The rearrangement joins TRBV18 to TRBJ1-1. The germline gives CDR1 KGHSH, CDR2 LQKENI. This CDR3 region has 14 residues. CDR3 amino acids: CASSRSGENTEAFF.

V is TRBV4-2 and J is TRBJ2-7; TCRdb calls TRBD2, which cannot be checked without DNA. The CDR3 totals 14 residues. Germline V lookup: CDR1 LGHNA, CDR2 YNFKEQ. CDR3 protein: CASSGRDSSYEQYF.

The J gene is TRBJ1-5, the V gene TRBV20-1; the D call from TCRdb, TRBD1, cannot be confirmed without DNA. The CDR3 sequence is 15 residues long. Germline V lookup: CDR1 DFQATT, CDR2 SNEGSKA (reference sequence). The CDR3 spells CSARDRQTGNQPQHF.

The chain recombines TRBV5-4 with TRBJ2-2. Germline V gene data show CDR1 as SGHNT and CDR2 as YYREEE (reference sequence). The CDR3 totals 15 residues. CDR3: CASSSPAAASGELFF.

This rearrangement joins TRBV20-1 to TRBJ1-1; TCRdb picks TRBD1, but there is no DNA to check that call. The CDR3 sequence is 14 residues long. The germline gives CDR1 DFQATT, CDR2 SNEGSKA (reference sequence). The CDR3 loop reads CSANRQEMNTEAFF.

The CDR3 spells CASSFGSGEQETQYF. This chain uses TRBV7-2 with TRBJ2-5; checking the TCRdb D call of TRBD2 is not possible without DNA. CDR1 SGHTA and CDR2 FQGNSA come from the germline V gene. CDR3 length: 15 amino acids. Full variable domain (rest looked up from reference TRBV7-2 and TRBJ2-5): GAGVSQSPSNKVTEKGKDVELRCDPISGHTALYWYRQSLGQGLEFLIYFQGNSAPDKSGLPSDRFSAERTGGSVSTLTIQRTQQEDSAVYLCASSFGSGEQETQYFGPGTRLLVL.

This rearrangement joins TRBV20-1 to TRBJ2-1; the D call of TRBD1 rests on TCRdb alone, since no DNA is present to check it. This CDR3 has 19 residues. CDR1 and CDR2 (germline): DFQATT, SNEGSKA (reference sequence). This CDR3 is CSARDLGTEDFFSYNEQFF.

The chain has TRBV10-3 and TRBJ2-1. The CDR3 totals 14 residues. Germline assignment: CDR1 ENHRY and CDR2 SYGVKD. This CDR3 reads CAISDQYSYNEQFF.

J is TRBJ2-1 and V is TRBV11-2. This CDR3 region has 16 residues. Germline CDR1 is SGHAT and CDR2 is FQNNGV. This chain's CDR3 is CASSLRKGSSYNEQFF.

This rearrangement joins TRBV7-2 to TRBJ2-5. This CDR3 has 14 residues. The V gene's germline CDR1 is SGHTA and CDR2 FQGNSA. CDR3 sequence reads: CASSLDRGQETQYF.